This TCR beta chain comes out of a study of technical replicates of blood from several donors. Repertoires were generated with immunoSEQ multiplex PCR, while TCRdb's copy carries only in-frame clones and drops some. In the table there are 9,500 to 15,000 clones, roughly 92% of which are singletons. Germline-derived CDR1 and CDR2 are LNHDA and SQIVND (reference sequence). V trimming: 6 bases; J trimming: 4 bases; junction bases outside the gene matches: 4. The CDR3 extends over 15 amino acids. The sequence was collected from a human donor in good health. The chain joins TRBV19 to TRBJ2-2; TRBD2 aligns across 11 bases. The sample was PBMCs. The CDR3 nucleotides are TGTGCCAGTAGGGCGGGGACTAGCGGCACCGGGGAGCTGTTTTTT. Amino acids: CASRAGTSGTGELFF.